The 24 T cell receptor beta chains in this list originate from one sample, sequenced in a study of T cells in Graves' hyperthyroidism and ophthalmopathy. What was amplified from RNA transcripts were TCR beta CDR3 regions. The TCR CDR3 was amplified in a first-round RT-PCR using the HTBI primer set. Via MiXCR, TCRdb re-called the multiplex PCR reads, giving one row per CDR3 protein. The sample shows some 530,000 distinct CDR3 sequences, roughly 23% of them seen only once. Specimen: blood. The receptors here all came from a woman in her 70s with Graves' ophthalmopathy.

This clonotype has just a few counts. The chain links TRBV10-3 to TRBJ1-1; D is unclear. This CDR3 contains 13 residues. V was pared by 6 bases and J by 4 bases, with 12 bases between. Germline lookup yields CDR1 ENHRY and CDR2 SYGVKD. CDR3 coding DNA: TGTGCCATCAGGGAGGGTGGTGGCACTGAAGCTTTCTTT. It translates to CAIREGGGTEAFF.

This sequence joins TRBV6-5 and TRBJ2-1, with TRBD2 matching 12 bases. J was trimmed by 15 bases and V by 2 bases; bases with no gene match: 8. Germline loops: CDR1 MNHEY, CDR2 SVGAGI. The CDR3 has 14 amino acids. For the CDR3, the DNA is TGTGCCAGCAGTTACGCAACTAGCGGGAGGTCTCTGTTCTTC. It encodes CASSYATSGRSLFF.

Note on this clonotype: This may be a read error, as it is one base from a much larger clone. This sequence joins TRBV28 and TRBJ2-7; 8 nucleotides agree with TRBD2. The CDR3 length is 18 residues. From germline, CDR1 is MDHEN and CDR2 SYDVKM. Trimming cost V 4 bases and J 7 bases; bases outside gene matches: 21. CDR3 DNA: TGTGCCAGCAGTTCCCTTATGCGCCCAAGTACTAGCGGCGATGAGCAGTACTTC. Translation gives CASSSLMRPSTSGDEQYF.

This rearrangement joins TRBV6-2 or TRBV6-3 to TRBJ1-1; D is unresolved. V lost 6 bases, J lost 1 base, and 12 bases lay in between. The CDR3 runs to 14 residues. CDR1 and CDR2 from the germline V gene are MNHEY and SVGEGT. CDR3 loop: CASRLSGGNTEAFF. The CDR3 DNA follows: TGTGCCAGCAGGCTGAGCGGCGGGAACACTGAAGCTTTCTTT.

The chain recombines TRBV30 with TRBJ1-2; D gene ambiguous. Trimming pared 2 bases from V and 3 bases from J, leaving 10 bases between. The CDR3 is 13 residues long. CDR1 GTSNPN and CDR2 SVGIG come from the germline V gene (reference sequence). CDR3 sequence reads: CAWSLGIHYGYTF. CDR3 DNA sequence: TGTGCCTGGAGTTTGGGGATCCACTATGGCTACACCTTC.

This rearrangement joins TRBV3-1 to TRBJ2-7; tentatively, D is TRBD1 (7 bases). With 3 bases removed from V and 6 bases from J, the gap between germline ends came to 18 bases. The CDR3 loop spans 15 amino acids. Looked up from germline, CDR1 is LGHDT and CDR2 is YNNKEL (reference sequence). The CDR3 DNA reads TGTGCCAGCAGCCAGGGTAGCGGAGGGGGCGGCGAGCAGTACTTC. The encoded protein is CASSQGSGGGGEQYF.

The V and J genes are TRBV6-1 and TRBJ2-1, with D perhaps matching TRBD1 (6 bases). V was pared by 6 bases and J by 0 bases, with 15 bases between. Germline CDR1 and CDR2: MNHNS and SASEGT. The CDR3 covers 16 residues. The CDR3 DNA reads TGTGCCAGCAGGGGAACGGGACATAACTCCTACAATGAGCAGTTCTTC. Amino acid sequence: CASRGTGHNSYNEQFF.

This clonotype was counted at least ten times. The chain carries TRBV6-1 and TRBJ2-7; 10 bases map to TRBD1. This CDR3 region has 14 residues. V lost 8 bases, J lost 8 bases, and 12 bases stayed unmatched. Germline CDR1 reads MNHNS; CDR2 reads SASEGT. The CDR3 spells CASHPPGQGSQQYF. The CDR3 DNA sequence: TGTGCCAGCCATCCTCCGGGACAGGGGTCTCAGCAGTACTTC.

The chain combines TRBV28 with TRBJ2-6; no clear D gene. The germline V gene encodes CDR1 MDHEN and CDR2 SYDVKM. The CDR3 consists of 14 residues. Trimming took 3 bases from V and 0 from J, leaving 3 bases between them. CDR3 loop: CASSFYSGANVLTF. In DNA, the CDR3 is TGTGCCAGCAGTTTTTACTCTGGGGCCAACGTCCTGACTTTC.

CDR3 residues: CSVYGQEPLAHGYTF. The CDR3 region has the DNA TGCAGCGTTTACGGACAGGAACCCCTGGCGCATGGCTACACCTTC. This sequence joins TRBV29-1 and TRBJ1-2, with 7 bases matching TRBD1. J gave up 6 bases and V 5 bases, and 15 bases lay outside the gene matches. CDR1 SQVTM and CDR2 ANQGSEA come from the germline V gene. The CDR3 runs to 15 residues.

This rearrangement joins TRBV11-3 to TRBJ2-2; D possibly corresponds to TRBD1 (5 bases). V gave up 5 bases and J gave up 7 bases, with 8 bases separating them. Germline CDR1 is SGHNT and CDR2 is YENEEA. The CDR3 covers 12 residues. The CDR3 loop reads CASSGADGELFF. The CDR3 coding sequence is TGTGCCAGCAGCGGGGCGGACGGGGAGCTGTTTTTT.

The chain links TRBV20-1 to TRBJ2-1; TRBD2 agrees at 10 bases. Germline CDR1 DFQATT, CDR2 SNEGSKA (reference sequence). V was pared by 5 bases and J by 7 bases, with 8 bases of the junction left unmatched. This CDR3 has 14 residues. CDR3 DNA: TGCAGTGCTCCGGGGACTAGCGAACTGAATGAGCAGTTCTTC. This translates into CSAPGTSELNEQFF.

The J gene is TRBJ1-4, the V gene TRBV5-1, with D perhaps TRBD1 (6 bases). V was pared by 0 bases and J by 4 bases, with 10 bases between. The CDR3 has 15 residues. The germline CDR1 and CDR2 sequences are SGHRS and YFSETQ. The CDR3 spells CASSLDRAGNEKLFF. The CDR3 DNA reads TGCGCCAGCAGCTTGGACAGGGCCGGTAATGAAAAACTGTTTTTT.

The chain employs TRBV11-2 and TRBJ1-1; 7 bases match TRBD1. The germline V gene has CDR1 SGHAT and CDR2 FQNNGV. Trimming cost V 7 bases and J 2 bases; bases outside gene matches: 16. The CDR3 runs 17 residues. The CDR3 DNA sequence: TGTGCCAGCAATACCCTTAGAGTCAGGGGGTCCAACACTGAAGCTTTCTTT. Translation: CASNTLRVRGSNTEAFF.

The CDR3 DNA sequence: TGTGCCTGGAGTGGGGGTCACACAGATACGCAGTATTTT. This translates into CAWSGGHTDTQYF. The chain has TRBV30 and TRBJ2-3; no clear D. Germline V gene sequence: CDR1 GTSNPN, CDR2 SVGIG (reference sequence). The CDR3 contains 13 residues. V lost 1 base and J 2 bases, leaving 7 bases between the germline ends.

In this sample, this clonotype turned up a few times. The chain carries TRBV4-1 and TRBJ2-7; no firm D call. Between the trimmed V and J ends, which lost 1 base and 0 bases, there was a span of 7 bases. Germline V lookup: CDR1 MGHRA, CDR2 YSYEKL. CDR3 length: 14 amino acids. CDR3 protein: CASSQGDRSYEQYF. The CDR3 DNA sequence: TGCGCCAGCAGCCAAGGAGACCGCTCCTACGAGCAGTACTTC.

The sample holds a few counts of this clonotype. The V gene is TRBV5-8, the J gene TRBJ2-1, with D possibly TRBD2 on 5 matching bases. The CDR3 spans 15 residues. CDR1 and CDR2 (germline): SGHTS, YDEGEE. V lost 0 bases, J lost 7 bases, and 14 bases lay in between. CDR3 protein: CASSLGPRAWNEQFF. DNA for the CDR3: TGTGCCAGCAGCTTGGGACCGAGGGCGTGGAATGAGCAGTTCTTC.

As DNA, the CDR3 is TGCAGTGCCACAACTTCGGTATTGACAAGCCGATCACCCCTCCACTTT. Its translation: CSATTSVLTSRSPLHF. The rearrangement links TRBV20-1 to TRBJ1-6; D call uncertain. The CDR3 spans 16 residues. From germline, CDR1 is DFQATT and CDR2 SNEGSKA (reference sequence). With 6 bases removed from V and 10 bases from J, the gap between germline ends came to 25 bases.

This clonotype was detected ten times or more. V is TRBV7-2 and J is TRBJ2-3; D possibly corresponds to TRBD2 (6 bases). Trimming took off 6 bases at V and 3 bases at J, with 16 bases between the two ends. Per germline, CDR1 SGHTA and CDR2 FQGNSA. The CDR3 extends over 15 amino acids. The CDR3 here is CASRRAGRHTDTQYF. The CDR3 coding sequence is TGTGCCAGCAGACGGGCGGGGAGGCATACAGATACGCAGTATTTT.

This clonotype was seen only a few times. The V gene is TRBV10-3, the J gene TRBJ2-2; D is perhaps TRBD1 or TRBD2 (5 bases each). CDR3 length: 15 amino acids. Germline loops: CDR1 ENHRY, CDR2 SYGVKD. Trimming stripped 3 bases from V and 0 bases from J, with 8 bases between. CDR3 sequence: CAISEGTANTGELFF. The CDR3 region has the DNA TGTGCCATCAGTGAAGGGACGGCGAACACCGGGGAGCTGTTTTTT.

The rearrangement uses TRBV20-1 and TRBJ1-5; D ambiguous. The CDR3 loop spans 13 amino acids. Trimming shortened V by 5 bases and J by 4 bases, and 12 bases separated the two germline ends. CDR1 is DFQATT, CDR2 SNEGSKA, per germline (reference sequence). The DNA for the CDR3 is TGCAGTGCTCAGACTGTTAGTAATCAGCCCCAGCATTTT. Its protein product is CSAQTVSNQPQHF.

This rearrangement joins TRBV5-1 to TRBJ2-1, with D possibly being TRBD2 (6 bases). This CDR3 has 16 residues. V was shortened by 0 bases and J by 3 bases, with 13 bases between the two germline ends. Germline-derived CDR1 and CDR2 are SGHRS and YFSETQ. DNA of the CDR3: TGCGCCAGCAGCTTGGCCCCGGCGGGAAACTACAATGAGCAGTTCTTC. Amino acids: CASSLAPAGNYNEQFF.

Notes on this clonotype: The junction departs from the called germline gene at one end, perhaps through a read error. V is TRBV25-1 and J is TRBJ2-2; 13 bases fit TRBD2. CDR1 and CDR2 (germline): MGHDK, SYGVNS. The CDR3 is 18 amino acids. DNA for the CDR3: TGTGCCAGCAGTAACCGGGGGGGACTAGCGGGACACACCGGGGAGCTGCTTTTT. Translated, it gives CASSNRGGLAGHTGELLF.

The rearrangement links TRBV12-5 to TRBJ1-2; D remains ambiguous. The CDR3 extends over 13 amino acids. Trimming left V 2 bases short and J 2 bases short, with 6 bases between. From germline, CDR1 is LGHNT and CDR2 FRNRAP. The CDR3 DNA follows: TGTGCTAGTGGTTTGCTCCCAAACTATGGCTACACCTTC. This translates into CASGLLPNYGYTF.